This TCR beta chain is from a study of cytomegalovirus exposure and HLA in healthy donors. This clone was observed a few times. A junction boundary mismatches the germline segment, possibly from a read error. Amplification used 60 Vbeta primers and 13 Jbeta primers. Under the authors' procedure: The authors later counted roughly 79 million unique TCR beta chains, 9 million to 12 million of them shared. The table came from immunoSEQ multiplex PCR; TCRdb's copy has only in-frame clones and leaves some out. V, J and clone size are taken as reported in that table, and D and trimming were inferred from the DNA itself. The table lists 150,000 to 200,000 clones, 72% of them singletons. Each donor's status was that of a healthy bone marrow donor. Material for sequencing was PBMCs. The sequence derives from a human donor in good health.

The CDR3, as DNA: TGTGCCACCAGTTGGACAGGGGCGGATACGCAGTATTTT. It is translated as CATSWTGADTQYF. V usage is TRBV6-5 and J usage is TRBJ2-3; 9 positions agree with TRBD1. The CDR3 totals 13 residues. The germline gives CDR1 MNHEY, CDR2 SVGAGI.